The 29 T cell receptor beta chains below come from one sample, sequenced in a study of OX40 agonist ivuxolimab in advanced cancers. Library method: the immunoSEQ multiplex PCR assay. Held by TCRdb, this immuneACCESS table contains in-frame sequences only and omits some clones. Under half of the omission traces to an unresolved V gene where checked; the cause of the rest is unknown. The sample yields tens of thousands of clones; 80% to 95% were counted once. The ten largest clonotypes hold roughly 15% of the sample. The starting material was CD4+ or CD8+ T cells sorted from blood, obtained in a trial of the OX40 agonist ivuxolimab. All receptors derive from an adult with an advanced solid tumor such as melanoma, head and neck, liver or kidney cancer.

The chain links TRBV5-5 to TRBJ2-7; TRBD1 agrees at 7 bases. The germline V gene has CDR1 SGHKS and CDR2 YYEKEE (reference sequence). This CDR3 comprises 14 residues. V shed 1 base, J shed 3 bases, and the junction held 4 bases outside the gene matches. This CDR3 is CASSLPTGYYEQYF. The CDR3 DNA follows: TGTGCCAGCAGCTTGCCGACAGGGTACTACGAGCAGTACTTC. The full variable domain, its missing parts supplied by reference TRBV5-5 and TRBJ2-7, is DAGVTQSPTHLIKTRGQQVTLRCSPISGHKSVSWYQQVLGQGPQFIFQYYEKEERGRGNFPDRFSARQFPNYSSELNVNALLLGDSALYLCASSLPTGYYEQYFGPGTRLTVT.

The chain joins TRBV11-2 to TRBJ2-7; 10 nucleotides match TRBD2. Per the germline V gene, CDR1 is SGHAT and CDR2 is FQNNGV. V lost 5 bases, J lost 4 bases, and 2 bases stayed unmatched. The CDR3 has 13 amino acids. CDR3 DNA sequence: TGTGCCAGCAGCCGGACTAGCGGTTACGAGCAGTACTTC. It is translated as CASSRTSGYEQYF.

The CDR3 region is CASSPDRLGPQHF. The CDR3 DNA is TGTGCCAGCAGCCCGGACAGGTTGGGGCCCCAGCATTTT. The V call is TRBV27, the J call TRBJ1-5, with 7 bases fitting TRBD1. Trimming took 6 bases from V and 9 from J; bases not matched to a gene: 8. The CDR3 runs to 13 residues. Germline lookup yields CDR1 MNHEY and CDR2 SMNVEV (reference sequence).

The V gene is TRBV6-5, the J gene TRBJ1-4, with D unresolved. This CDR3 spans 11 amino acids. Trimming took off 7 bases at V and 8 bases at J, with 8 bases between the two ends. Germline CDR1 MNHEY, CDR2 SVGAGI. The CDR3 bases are TGTGCCAGCAAATCAAGCGAAAAACTGTTTTTT. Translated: CASKSSEKLFF.

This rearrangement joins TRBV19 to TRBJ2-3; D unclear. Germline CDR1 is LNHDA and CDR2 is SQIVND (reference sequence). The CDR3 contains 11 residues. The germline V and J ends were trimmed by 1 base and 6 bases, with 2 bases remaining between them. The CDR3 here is CASSIADTQYF. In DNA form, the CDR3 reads TGTGCCAGTAGTATAGCGGATACGCAGTATTTT.

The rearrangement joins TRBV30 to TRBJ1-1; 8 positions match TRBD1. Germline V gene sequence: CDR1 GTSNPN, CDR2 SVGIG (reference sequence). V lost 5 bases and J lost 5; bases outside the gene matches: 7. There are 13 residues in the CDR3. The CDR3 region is CAWSAGGRTEAFF. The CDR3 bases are TGTGCCTGGTCAGCAGGGGGCAGGACTGAAGCTTTCTTT. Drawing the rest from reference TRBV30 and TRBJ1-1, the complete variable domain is SQTIHQWPATLVQPVGSPLSLECTVEGTSNPNLYWYRQAAGRGLQLLFYSVGIGQISSEVPQNLSASRPQDRQFILSSKKLLLSDSGFYLCAWSAGGRTEAFFGQGTRLTVV.

This CDR3 reads CASSLSGTGNTIYF. The CDR3 nucleotides are TGTGCCAGCAGCTTATCAGGGACTGGAAACACCATATATTTT. V is TRBV7-8 and J is TRBJ1-3; maybe TRBD1 (5 bases). V was trimmed by 2 bases and J by 2 bases, leaving 7 bases between them. Germline V gene sequence: CDR1 SGHVS, CDR2 FQNEAQ. CDR3 size: 14 residues.

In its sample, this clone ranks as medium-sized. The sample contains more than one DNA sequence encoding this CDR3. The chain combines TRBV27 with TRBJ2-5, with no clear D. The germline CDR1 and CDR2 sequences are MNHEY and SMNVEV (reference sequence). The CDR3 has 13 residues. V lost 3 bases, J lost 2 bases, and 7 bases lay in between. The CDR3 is CASSLRRQETQYF. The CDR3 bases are TGTGCCAGCAGTTTGCGCAGACAAGAGACCCAGTACTTC.

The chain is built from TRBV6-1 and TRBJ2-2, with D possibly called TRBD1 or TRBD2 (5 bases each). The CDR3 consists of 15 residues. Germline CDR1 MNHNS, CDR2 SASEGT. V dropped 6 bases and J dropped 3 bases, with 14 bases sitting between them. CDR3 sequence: CASRHRDAHTGELFF. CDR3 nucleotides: TGTGCCAGCAGGCACCGGGACGCCCACACCGGGGAGCTGTTTTTT.

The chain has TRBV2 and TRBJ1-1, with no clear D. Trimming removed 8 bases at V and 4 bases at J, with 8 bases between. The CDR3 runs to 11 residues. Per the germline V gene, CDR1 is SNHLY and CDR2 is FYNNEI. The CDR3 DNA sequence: TGTGCCAGCGAAGTTCGCACTGAAGCTTTCTTT. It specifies CASEVRTEAFF.

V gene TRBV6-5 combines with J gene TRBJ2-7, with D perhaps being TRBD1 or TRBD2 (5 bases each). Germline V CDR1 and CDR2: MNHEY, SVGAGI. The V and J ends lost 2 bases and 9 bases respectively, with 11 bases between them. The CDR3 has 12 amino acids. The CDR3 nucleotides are TGTGCCAGCAGTTACGACGGGGCAAGGCAGTACTTC. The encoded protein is CASSYDGARQYF.

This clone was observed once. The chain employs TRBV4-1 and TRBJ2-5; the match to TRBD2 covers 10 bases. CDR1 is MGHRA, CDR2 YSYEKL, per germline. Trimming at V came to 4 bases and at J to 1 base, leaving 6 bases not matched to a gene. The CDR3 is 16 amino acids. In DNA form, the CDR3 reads TGCGCCAGCAGCCTTAGAGCGGGAGGGGGCCAAGAGACCCAGTACTTC. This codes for CASSLRAGGGQETQYF.

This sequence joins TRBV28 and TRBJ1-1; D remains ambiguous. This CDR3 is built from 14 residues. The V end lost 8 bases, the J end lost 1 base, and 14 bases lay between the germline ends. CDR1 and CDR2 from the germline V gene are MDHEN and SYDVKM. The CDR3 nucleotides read TGTGCCAGCTCTTTCTACGGAGGGAACACTGAAGCTTTCTTT. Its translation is CASSFYGGNTEAFF.

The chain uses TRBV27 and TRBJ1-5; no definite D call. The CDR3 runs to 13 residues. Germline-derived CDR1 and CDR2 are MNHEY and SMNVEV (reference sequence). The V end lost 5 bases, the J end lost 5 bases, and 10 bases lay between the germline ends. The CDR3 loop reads CASSPGRHQPQHF. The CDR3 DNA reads TGTGCCAGCAGTCCCGGCCGTCATCAGCCCCAGCATTTT.

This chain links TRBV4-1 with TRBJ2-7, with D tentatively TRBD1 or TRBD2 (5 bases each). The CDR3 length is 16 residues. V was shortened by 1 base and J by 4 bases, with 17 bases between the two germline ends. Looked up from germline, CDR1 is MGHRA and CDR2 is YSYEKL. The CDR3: CASSQVSRGSAYEQYF. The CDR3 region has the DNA TGCGCCAGCAGCCAAGTTTCCCGGGGCTCTGCGTACGAGCAGTACTTC.

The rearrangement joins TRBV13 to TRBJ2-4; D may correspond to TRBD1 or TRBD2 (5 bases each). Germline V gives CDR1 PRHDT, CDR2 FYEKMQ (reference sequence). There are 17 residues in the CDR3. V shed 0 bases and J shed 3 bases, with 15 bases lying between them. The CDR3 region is CASSLGPGLRGKNIQYF. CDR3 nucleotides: TGTGCCAGCAGCTTAGGCCCGGGGCTAAGGGGCAAAAACATTCAGTACTTC.

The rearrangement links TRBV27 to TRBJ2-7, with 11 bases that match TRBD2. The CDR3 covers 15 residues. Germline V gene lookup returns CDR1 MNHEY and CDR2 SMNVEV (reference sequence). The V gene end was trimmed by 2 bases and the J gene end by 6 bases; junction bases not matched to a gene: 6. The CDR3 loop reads CASSLLGLAGGEQYF. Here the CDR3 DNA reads TGTGCCAGCAGTTTACTCGGCCTAGCGGGAGGCGAGCAGTACTTC.

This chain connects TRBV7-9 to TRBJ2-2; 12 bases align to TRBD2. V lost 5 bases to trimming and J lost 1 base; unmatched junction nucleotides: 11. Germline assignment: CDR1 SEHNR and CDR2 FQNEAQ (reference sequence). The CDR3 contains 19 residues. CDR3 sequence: CASSPRLAGGQKNTGELFF. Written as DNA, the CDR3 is TGTGCCAGCAGCCCACGCCTAGCGGGAGGGCAGAAGAACACCGGGGAGCTGTTTTTT.

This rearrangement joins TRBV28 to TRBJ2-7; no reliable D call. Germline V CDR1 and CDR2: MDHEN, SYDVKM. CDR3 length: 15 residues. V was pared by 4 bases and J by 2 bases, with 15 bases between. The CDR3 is CASSSPGRAPYEQYF. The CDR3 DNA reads TGTGCCAGCAGTTCCCCCGGAAGGGCCCCCTACGAGCAGTACTTC.

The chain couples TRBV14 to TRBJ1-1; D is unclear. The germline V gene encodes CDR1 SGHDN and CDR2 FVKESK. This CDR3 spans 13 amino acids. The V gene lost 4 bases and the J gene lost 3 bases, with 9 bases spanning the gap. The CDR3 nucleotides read TGTGCCAGCAGCCCCTTCTTTTACACTGAAGCTTTCTTT. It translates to CASSPFFYTEAFF.

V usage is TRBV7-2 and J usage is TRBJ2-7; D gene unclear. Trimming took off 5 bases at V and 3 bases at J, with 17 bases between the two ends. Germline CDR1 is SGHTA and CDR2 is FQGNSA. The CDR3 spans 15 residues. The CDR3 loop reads CASSAAYSKHYEQYF. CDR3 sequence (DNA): TGTGCCAGCAGCGCCGCCTATAGCAAGCACTACGAGCAGTACTTC.

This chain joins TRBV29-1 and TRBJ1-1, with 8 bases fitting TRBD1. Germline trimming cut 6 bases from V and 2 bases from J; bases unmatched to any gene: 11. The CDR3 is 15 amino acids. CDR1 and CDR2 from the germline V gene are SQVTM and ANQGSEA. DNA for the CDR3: TGCAGCGTACGGACAGGGAGCTCCCTTAACACTGAAGCTTTCTTT. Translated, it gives CSVRTGSSLNTEAFF. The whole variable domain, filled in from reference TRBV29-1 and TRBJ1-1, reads SAVISQKPSRDICQRGTSLTIQCQVDSQVTMMFWYRQQPGQSLTLIATANQGSEATYESGFVIDKFPISRPNLTFSTLTVSNMSPEDSSIYLCSVRTGSSLNTEAFFGQGTRLTVV.

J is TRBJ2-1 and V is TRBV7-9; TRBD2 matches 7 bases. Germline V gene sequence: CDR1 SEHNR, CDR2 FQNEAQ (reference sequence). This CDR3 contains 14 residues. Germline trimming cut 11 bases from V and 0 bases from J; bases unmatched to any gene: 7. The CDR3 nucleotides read TGTGCCGGACTCAGCGGGACCTCCTACAATGAGCAGTTCTTC. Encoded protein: CAGLSGTSYNEQFF.

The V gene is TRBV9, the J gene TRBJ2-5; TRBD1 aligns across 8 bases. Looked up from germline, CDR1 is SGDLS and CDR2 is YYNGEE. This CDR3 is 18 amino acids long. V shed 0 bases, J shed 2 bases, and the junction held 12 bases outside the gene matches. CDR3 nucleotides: TGTGCCAGCAGCGTAGACCAGGGGGCGTATGCTTGGCAAGAGACCCAGTACTTC. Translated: CASSVDQGAYAWQETQYF.

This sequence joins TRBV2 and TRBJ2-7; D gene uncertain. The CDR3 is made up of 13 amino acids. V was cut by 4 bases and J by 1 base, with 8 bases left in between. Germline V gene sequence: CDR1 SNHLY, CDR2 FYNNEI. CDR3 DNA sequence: TGTGCCAGCAGTGGAAGAGAATCCTACGAGCAGTACTTC. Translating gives CASSGRESYEQYF.

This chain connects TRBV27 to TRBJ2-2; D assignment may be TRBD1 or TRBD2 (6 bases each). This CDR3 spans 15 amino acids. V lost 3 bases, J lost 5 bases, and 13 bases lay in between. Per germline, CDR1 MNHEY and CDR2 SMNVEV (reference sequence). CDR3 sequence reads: CASSLEGGGTGELFF. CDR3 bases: TGTGCCAGCAGTTTGGAAGGGGGAGGAACCGGGGAGCTGTTTTTT.

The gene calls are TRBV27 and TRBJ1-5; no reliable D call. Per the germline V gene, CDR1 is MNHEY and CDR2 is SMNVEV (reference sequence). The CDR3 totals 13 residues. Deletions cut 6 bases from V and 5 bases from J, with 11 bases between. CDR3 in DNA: TGTGCCAGCAGCGCCGGGTGGGATCAGCCCCAGCATTTT. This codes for CASSAGWDQPQHF.

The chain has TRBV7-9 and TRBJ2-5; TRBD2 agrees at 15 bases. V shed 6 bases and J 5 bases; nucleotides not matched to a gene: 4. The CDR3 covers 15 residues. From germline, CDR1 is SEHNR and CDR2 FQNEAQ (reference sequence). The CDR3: CASRGLAGGAETQYF. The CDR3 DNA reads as TGTGCCAGCAGGGGACTAGCGGGAGGCGCTGAGACCCAGTACTTC.

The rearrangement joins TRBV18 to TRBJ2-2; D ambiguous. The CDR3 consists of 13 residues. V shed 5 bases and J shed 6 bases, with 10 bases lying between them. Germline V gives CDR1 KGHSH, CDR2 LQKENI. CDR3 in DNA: TGTGCCAGCTCAGCCCAAGGACCCGGGGAGCTGTTTTTT. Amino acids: CASSAQGPGELFF.